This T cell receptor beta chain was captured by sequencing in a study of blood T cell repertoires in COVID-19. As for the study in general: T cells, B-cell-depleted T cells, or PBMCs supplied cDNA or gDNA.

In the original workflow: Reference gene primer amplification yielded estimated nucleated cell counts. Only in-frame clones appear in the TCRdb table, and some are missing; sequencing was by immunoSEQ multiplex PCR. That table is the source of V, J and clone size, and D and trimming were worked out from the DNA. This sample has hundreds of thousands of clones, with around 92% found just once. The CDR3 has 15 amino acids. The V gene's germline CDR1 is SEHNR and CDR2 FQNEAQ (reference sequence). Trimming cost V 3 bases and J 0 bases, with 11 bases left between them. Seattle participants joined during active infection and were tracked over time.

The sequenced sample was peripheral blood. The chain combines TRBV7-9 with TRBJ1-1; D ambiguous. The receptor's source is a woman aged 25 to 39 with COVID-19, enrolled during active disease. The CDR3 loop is CASSLLPAMNTEAFF. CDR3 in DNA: TGTGCCAGCAGCTTGCTCCCAGCGATGAACACTGAAGCTTTCTTT.